One TCR beta chain is described in this entry. No antigen is known for it. The sample has other DNA sequences that encode this CDR3 too. PCR used 60 Vbeta primers and 13 Jbeta primers. TCRdb's table, derived via immunoSEQ multiplex PCR, lists solely in-frame clones and lacks some. The data contain 150,000 to 200,000 clones, over 75% of them singletons. These data come from a study of cytomegalovirus exposure and HLA in healthy donors. General study results and limits: With high specificity and sensitivity, the classifier reportedly diagnosed cytomegalovirus status.

CDR3 length equals 15 residues. V lost 2 bases, J lost 0 bases, and 1 base stayed unmatched. Germline V gives CDR1 SGHTA, CDR2 FQGNSA. Sequenced: PBMCs. The chain combines TRBV7-2 with TRBJ1-1; 9 nucleotides align to TRBD1. The clonotype originates from a female donor in good health and CMV-seronegative. CDR3 amino acids: CASSLRTGVNTEAFF. CDR3 in DNA: TGTGCCAGCAGCTTAAGGACAGGGGTGAACACTGAAGCTTTCTTT.